This TCR beta chain emerged from a study of shared T cell receptors in the human thymus. V dropped 4 bases and J dropped 7; count of bases not matched to a gene: 10. Germline V gene data show CDR1 as SGHDT and CDR2 as YYEEEE. CDR3 size: 15 residues. Using immunoSEQ multiplex PCR, the repertoire was profiled, and TCRdb retains in-frame clones only, with some absent. The sample carries 600,000 or so clones, about 89% recorded once. The data were also submitted as part of a second study, on human thymus T cells.

This clonotype was sampled from a boy younger than two with a congenital heart defect. The chain couples TRBV5-6 to TRBJ2-1; TRBD1 agrees at 8 bases. The specimen was thymocytes. In DNA form, the CDR3 reads TGTGCCAGCAGCCAGCACCGGGACAGGCGGAATGAGCAGTTCTTC. It codes for CASSQHRDRRNEQFF.